The 24 T cell receptor beta chains given below trace back to one sample, sequenced in a study of T-cell memory formation after mild COVID-19. Using its own MiXCR run on the 5' RACE reads, TCRdb lists one record per CDR3 protein. The sample shows 89,000 or so distinct CDR3 sequences, roughly 13% of them seen only once. The sequenced sample consisted of PBMCs or a T cell subset sorted from them (not recorded which). Source of these receptors: a man aged 18 to 30 who had mild COVID-19 (a few samples of this study predate the infection). Cell type and time point are not known.

This chain uses TRBV12-3 or TRBV12-4 with TRBJ2-3; no clear D. The CDR3 runs 15 residues. V was clipped by 6 bases and J by 3 bases, with 16 bases between them. CDR3 sequence reads: CASSADRRATDTQYF. The CDR3, as DNA: TGTGCCAGCAGCGCGGATAGACGAGCGACAGATACGCAGTATTTT.

There are a few counts of this clonotype. The V and J genes are TRBV19 and TRBJ2-1; no firm D call. With 5 bases removed from V and 0 bases from J, the gap between germline ends came to 11 bases. CDR3 length: 15 amino acids. Per the germline V gene, CDR1 is LNHDA and CDR2 is SQIVND (reference sequence). CDR3 sequence reads: CASSDGPSSYNEQFF. CDR3 in DNA: TGTGCCAGTAGTGACGGACCGAGCTCCTACAATGAGCAGTTCTTC.

The V and J genes are TRBV6-6 and TRBJ2-1; TRBD1 agrees at 12 bases. Germline loops: CDR1 MNHNY, CDR2 SVGAGI (reference sequence). The CDR3 has 16 amino acids. Trimming removed 6 bases from V and 8 bases from J; junction bases left unmatched: 11. CDR3: CASRDMGTGGFYEQFF. Here the CDR3 DNA reads TGTGCCAGCAGAGATATGGGGACAGGGGGCTTCTATGAGCAGTTCTTC.

This rearrangement joins TRBV12-3 or TRBV12-4 to TRBJ2-3; no definite D call. The CDR3 runs 13 residues. V lost 7 bases to trimming and J lost 2 bases, with 10 bases between them. The DNA of the CDR3 is TGTGCCAGCATGGTGCCACCCACAGATACGCAGTATTTT. Protein: CASMVPPTDTQYF.

The rearrangement uses TRBV5-1 and TRBJ1-1; D not resolved. The V gene's germline CDR1 is SGHRS and CDR2 YFSETQ. The CDR3 extends over 14 amino acids. Trimming left V 3 bases short and J 6 bases short, with 15 bases between. CDR3: CASSSPMGAPEAFF. In DNA, the CDR3 is TGCGCCAGCAGCTCACCCATGGGTGCCCCTGAAGCTTTCTTT. Supplemented by reference TRBV5-1 and TRBJ1-1, the full variable domain reads KAGVTQTPRYLIKTRGQQVTLSCSPISGHRSVSWYQQTPGQGLQFLFEYFSETQRNKGNFPGRFSGRQFSNSRSEMNVSTLELGDSALYLCASSSPMGAPEAFFGQGTRLTVV.

This clonotype came up a few times. The chain joins TRBV29-1 to TRBJ1-1, with D unresolved. The CDR3 is made up of 11 amino acids. From germline, CDR1 is SQVTM and CDR2 ANQGSEA. Trimming cost V 5 bases and J 7 bases, with 11 bases left between them. The DNA for the CDR3 is TGCAGCGTTACCGGTGGGATTGAAGCTTTCTTT. This encodes CSVTGGIEAFF.

This clonotype showed up many times. V gene TRBV7-8 combines with J gene TRBJ2-1, with D perhaps matching TRBD2 (5 bases). Germline V lookup: CDR1 SGHVS, CDR2 FQNEAQ. The CDR3 loop spans 15 amino acids. The ends were cut back, 4 bases at V and 4 bases at J, with 14 bases in the middle. CDR3 sequence reads: CASSSRRTSYNEQFF. For the CDR3, the DNA is TGTGCCAGCAGCTCGCGTCGGACTTCTTACAATGAGCAGTTCTTC.

The V and J genes are TRBV6-5 and TRBJ1-4, with unresolved D. V shed 2 bases and J shed 8 bases, with 9 bases lying between them. The CDR3 loop spans 13 amino acids. Germline CDR1 and CDR2: MNHEY and SVGAGI. Here the CDR3 DNA reads TGTGCCAGCAGTTACCCGACAAGGGAAAAACTGTTTTTT. Translated: CASSYPTREKLFF.

Only a few counts were recorded for this clonotype. The chain combines TRBV6-2 or TRBV6-3 with TRBJ2-5; D gene uncertain. Germline V gene data show CDR1 as MNHEY and CDR2 as SVGEGT. Trimming shortened V by 5 bases and J by 5 bases, and 6 bases separated the two germline ends. This CDR3 is built from 11 residues. The CDR3: CASSHRETQYF. The CDR3 region has the DNA TGTGCCAGCAGTCACCGGGAGACCCAGTACTTC.

The chain employs TRBV4-1 and TRBJ2-5; D unclear. Per germline, CDR1 MGHRA and CDR2 YSYEKL. The CDR3 runs 12 residues. Trimming stripped 0 bases from V and 4 bases from J, with 3 bases between. The CDR3 coding sequence is TGCGCCAGCAGCCAAGAGGGAGAGACCCAGTACTTC. Translated, it gives CASSQEGETQYF.

V and J are TRBV11-2 and TRBJ2-1; 7 positions match TRBD1. CDR1 is SGHAT, CDR2 FQNNGV, per germline. The ends lost 6 bases at V and 1 base at J; junction bases unmatched: 6. The CDR3 runs 15 residues. The CDR3 reads CASSPRTGSYNEQFF. As DNA, the CDR3 is TGTGCCAGCAGTCCACGGACAGGATCCTACAATGAGCAGTTCTTC. Filled out from reference TRBV11-2 and TRBJ2-1, the complete variable domain reads EAGVAQSPRYKIIEKRQSVAFWCNPISGHATLYWYQQILGQGPKLLIQFQNNGVVDDSQLPKDRFSAERLKGVDSTLKIQPAKLEDSAVYLCASSPRTGSYNEQFFGPGTRLTVL.

A few counts support this clonotype. The chain combines TRBV5-1 with TRBJ1-2, with D possibly matching TRBD1 (5 bases). The length of the CDR3 is 16 residues. Trimming removed 1 base at V and 9 bases at J, with 22 bases between. Germline V lookup: CDR1 SGHRS, CDR2 YFSETQ. The CDR3 reads CASSLIRQPRRLCYTF. The DNA of the CDR3 is TGCGCCAGCAGCTTGATTAGACAGCCACGACGATTGTGCTACACCTTC.

The chain employs TRBV7-9 and TRBJ2-1, with D possibly being TRBD1 or TRBD2 (6 bases each). V was pared by 5 bases and J by 0 bases, with 14 bases between. The CDR3 length is 16 residues. Germline CDR1 reads SEHNR; CDR2 reads FQNEAQ (reference sequence). The CDR3 DNA reads TGTGCCAGCAGCCCGGGGGCGGGGAGCTCCTACAATGAGCAGTTCTTC. Its protein is CASSPGAGSSYNEQFF. The full variable domain, its missing parts supplied by reference TRBV7-9 and TRBJ2-1, is DTGVSQNPRHKITKRGQNVTFRCDPISEHNRLYWYRQTLGQGPEFLTYFQNEAQLEKSRLLSDRFSAERPKGSFSTLEIQRTEQGDSAMYLCASSPGAGSSYNEQFFGPGTRLTVL.

The V gene is TRBV9, the J gene TRBJ2-5, with 13 bases identical to TRBD2. CDR3 length: 17 residues. The germline CDR1 and CDR2 sequences are SGDLS and YYNGEE. J was trimmed by 0 bases and V by 0 bases; bases with no gene match: 2. CDR3 coding DNA: TGTGCCAGCAGCGTAGGGACTAGCGGGGGTCACCAAGAGACCCAGTACTTC. It is translated as CASSVGTSGGHQETQYF. Full variable domain (remainder filled in from reference TRBV9 and TRBJ2-5): DSGVTQTPKHLITATGQRVTLRCSPRSGDLSVYWYQQSLDQGLQFLIQYYNGEERAKGNILERFSAQQFPDLHSELNLSSLELGDSALYFCASSVGTSGGHQETQYFGPGTRLLVL.

The genes are TRBV7-9 and TRBJ2-2, with 9 bases aligning to TRBD2. The CDR3 loop spans 17 amino acids. Germline CDR1 is SEHNR and CDR2 is FQNEAQ (reference sequence). V gave up 3 bases and J gave up 4 bases; unmatched junction bases: 9. This CDR3 is CASSLGLAGDGTGELFF. DNA of the CDR3: TGTGCCAGCAGCTTGGGACTAGCAGGCGACGGCACCGGGGAGCTGTTTTTT.

The CDR3 bases are TGCGCCAGCAGCCAAGGTTCGGGTGGGGCCAACGTCCTGACTTTC. This translates into CASSQGSGGANVLTF. The chain couples TRBV4-1 to TRBJ2-6; no clear D. The germline CDR1 and CDR2 sequences are MGHRA and YSYEKL. The V end lost 1 base, the J end lost 3 bases, and 7 bases lay between the germline ends. CDR3 size: 15 residues.

This clonotype was recorded at least ten times. This rearrangement joins TRBV7-3 to TRBJ2-5, with TRBD2 matching over 13 bases. Germline V lookup: CDR1 SGHTA, CDR2 FQGTGA. CDR3 length: 15 amino acids. Trimming at V came to 3 bases and at J to 2 bases, leaving 0 bases not matched to a gene. The CDR3 region is CASSLGLAGQETQYF. Here the CDR3 DNA reads TGTGCCAGCAGCTTGGGACTAGCGGGGCAAGAGACCCAGTACTTC.

This clonotype was observed once. This chain connects TRBV4-2 to TRBJ2-3; 7 bases agree with TRBD2. CDR3 size: 17 residues. Germline CDR1 is LGHNA and CDR2 is YNFKEQ. Losses at the gene ends were 4 bases for V and 3 bases for J; bases not matched to a gene: 13. Here the CDR3 DNA reads TGTGCCAGCAGCCGACCAGACTGGGGGGGACTTACAGATACGCAGTATTTT. It is translated as CASSRPDWGGLTDTQYF.

This chain links TRBV28 with TRBJ2-2, with D unclear. Trimming pared 6 bases from V and 3 bases from J, leaving 17 bases between. This CDR3 spans 16 amino acids. Germline CDR1 reads MDHEN; CDR2 reads SYDVKM. The CDR3 region is CASRNDPSTYTGELFF. The CDR3 DNA reads as TGTGCCAGCAGAAACGACCCCTCAACTTACACCGGGGAGCTGTTTTTT.

The sample holds a few counts of this clonotype. This chain links TRBV27 with TRBJ1-1, with D perhaps matching TRBD1 (6 bases). The CDR3 sequence is 16 residues long. Germline V gene lookup returns CDR1 MNHEY and CDR2 SMNVEV (reference sequence). Trimming took off 4 bases at V and 6 bases at J, with 21 bases between the two ends. CDR3 DNA: TGTGCCAGCAGTTCTTTACCGGGGGGGGCCGTGCCTGAAGCTTTCTTT. This encodes CASSSLPGGAVPEAFF.

A few counts support this clonotype. CDR3 region: CASRFVVSVLSSGNTEAFF. The CDR3, as DNA: TGTGCCAGCAGATTTGTAGTTTCCGTGCTCAGTTCCGGGAACACTGAAGCTTTCTTT. This chain links TRBV7-4 with TRBJ1-1; no clear D. The germline gives CDR1 SGHVT, CDR2 SQSDAQ. The CDR3 length is 19 residues. V was pared by 6 bases and J by 1 base, with 27 bases between.

This clonotype was seen only a few times. J is TRBJ2-5 and V is TRBV6-5, with D tentatively TRBD2 (5 bases). The CDR3 spans 14 residues. CDR1 and CDR2 from the germline V gene are MNHEY and SVGAGI. The ends were cut back, 2 bases at V and 10 bases at J, with 17 bases in the middle. CDR3 nucleotides: TGTGCCAGCAGTTACCTGGCGCGTCAGGAGGACCAGTACTTC. It specifies CASSYLARQEDQYF.

The DNA for the CDR3 is TGTGCCAGCAGCCCCATCGGGGGGCCGGGGGCCAACGTCCTGACTTTC. It translates to CASSPIGGPGANVLTF. This chain uses TRBV7-8 with TRBJ2-6, with D perhaps TRBD2 (7 bases). There are 16 residues in the CDR3. CDR1 is SGHVS, CDR2 FQNEAQ, per germline. Trimming took 5 bases from V and 4 from J, leaving 15 bases between them.

This clonotype was seen a handful of times. The chain joins TRBV5-1 to TRBJ2-7; D not certain. From germline, CDR1 is SGHRS and CDR2 YFSETQ. CDR3 length: 11 amino acids. V lost 5 bases to trimming and J lost 4 bases, with 7 bases between them. The chain's CDR3 is CASRGPYEQYF. The CDR3 bases are TGCGCCAGCAGGGGCCCTTACGAGCAGTACTTC.